These 29 T cell receptor beta chains originate from one sample sequenced in a study of OX40 agonist ivuxolimab in advanced cancers. Method: immunoSEQ multiplex PCR; TCRdb's copy keeps in-frame clones and lacks some. The sample includes more than 50,000 clones, roughly 90% of them seen just once. The starting material was CD4+ or CD8+ T cells sorted from blood, obtained in a trial of the OX40 agonist ivuxolimab. The origin of the receptors is an adult with an advanced solid tumor such as melanoma, head and neck, liver or kidney cancer.

A single count supports this clone. This chain joins TRBV15 and TRBJ2-3, with D possibly TRBD1 on 5 matching bases. The length of the CDR3 is 17 residues. Trimming removed 1 base from V and 1 base from J, with 15 bases in between. Germline V gene lookup returns CDR1 LNHNV and CDR2 YYDKDF (reference sequence). CDR3 nucleotides: TGTGCCACCAGCAGAGGTAGGGGTTCAGGCGGCACAGATACGCAGTATTTT. Translation gives CATSRGRGSGGTDTQYF.

The chain has TRBV2 and TRBJ2-7; D may match TRBD1 or TRBD2 (5 bases each). Deletions cut 7 bases from V and 6 bases from J, with 13 bases between. The CDR3 has 12 amino acids. CDR1 and CDR2 from the germline V gene are SNHLY and FYNNEI. CDR3 residues: CASNEGFSEQYF. CDR3 sequence (DNA): TGTGCCAGCAACGAGGGGTTCTCCGAGCAGTACTTC.

The J gene is TRBJ2-1, the V gene TRBV18; D gene unclear. Per germline, CDR1 KGHSH and CDR2 LQKENI. Trimming took off 3 bases at V and 10 bases at J, with 10 bases between the two ends. This CDR3 region has 12 residues. CDR3 in amino acids: CASSPGVVEQFF. The CDR3 DNA sequence: TGTGCCAGCTCACCTGGGGTCGTCGAGCAGTTCTTC.

The chain joins TRBV6-1 to TRBJ1-2; D call uncertain. Trimming removed 8 bases at V and 5 bases at J, with 6 bases between. The CDR3 extends over 10 amino acids. CDR1 and CDR2 (germline): MNHNS, SASEGT. CDR3 protein: CASWLYGYTF. CDR3 coding DNA: TGTGCCAGCTGGCTGTATGGCTACACCTTC.

This clone has only one observation. This chain links TRBV5-1 with TRBJ1-3; D remains ambiguous. V was trimmed by 0 bases and J by 1 base, leaving 8 bases between them. Germline CDR1 SGHRS, CDR2 YFSETQ. CDR3 length: 15 residues. CDR3 nucleotides: TGCGCCAGCAGCTTGGATTCCGGGTCTGGAAACACCATATATTTT. It is translated as CASSLDSGSGNTIYF. The entire variable domain, with the rest obtained from reference TRBV5-1 and TRBJ1-3, is as follows: KAGVTQTPRYLIKTRGQQVTLSCSPISGHRSVSWYQQTPGQGLQFLFEYFSETQRNKGNFPGRFSGRQFSNSRSEMNVSTLELGDSALYLCASSLDSGSGNTIYFGEGSWLTVV.

The V call is TRBV27, the J call TRBJ2-3, with unresolved D. Trimming cost V 0 bases and J 13 bases, with 14 bases left between them. The CDR3 extends over 13 amino acids. The germline V gene has CDR1 MNHEY and CDR2 SMNVEV (reference sequence). This CDR3 reads CASSLSSGLSEYF. In DNA, the CDR3 is TGTGCCAGCAGTTTATCCTCGGGCTTATCGGAGTATTTT.

This chain links TRBV29-1 with TRBJ1-1; no firm D call. This CDR3 is built from 14 residues. Germline V gene lookup returns CDR1 SQVTM and CDR2 ANQGSEA. V was shortened by 3 bases and J by 0 bases, with 11 bases between the two germline ends. The CDR3, as DNA: TGCAGCGTTGATTCAGGCAGTTTGAACACTGAAGCTTTCTTT. The encoded protein is CSVDSGSLNTEAFF. Together with reference TRBV29-1 and TRBJ1-1, the CDR3 gives the full variable domain: SAVISQKPSRDICQRGTSLTIQCQVDSQVTMMFWYRQQPGQSLTLIATANQGSEATYESGFVIDKFPISRPNLTFSTLTVSNMSPEDSSIYLCSVDSGSLNTEAFFGQGTRLTVV.

V gene TRBV9 combines with J gene TRBJ1-4, with TRBD1 matching 8 bases. Germline trimming cut 4 bases from V and 7 bases from J; bases unmatched to any gene: 6. The CDR3 is 14 residues long. Germline CDR1 SGDLS, CDR2 YYNGEE. The chain's CDR3 is CASSTSTGVEKLFF. CDR3 sequence (DNA): TGTGCCAGCAGCACCTCGACAGGGGTTGAAAAACTGTTTTTT.

J is TRBJ1-1 and V is TRBV7-3; D unclear. Trimming shortened V by 1 base and J by 0 bases, and 9 bases separated the two germline ends. The CDR3 spans 15 residues. Per the germline V gene, CDR1 is SGHTA and CDR2 is FQGTGA. CDR3 in amino acids: CASSLSSPMNTEAFF. DNA of the CDR3: TGTGCCAGCAGCTTAAGCTCTCCCATGAACACTGAAGCTTTCTTT. The complete variable domain, with remaining parts taken from reference TRBV7-3 and TRBJ1-1, reads GAGVSQTPSNKVTEKGKYVELRCDPISGHTALYWYRQSLGQGPEFLIYFQGTGAADDSGLPNDRFFAVRPEGSVSTLKIQRTERGDSAVYLCASSLSSPMNTEAFFGQGTRLTVV.

J is TRBJ2-1 and V is TRBV10-1, with 7 bases fitting TRBD2. The CDR3 is made up of 16 amino acids. Germline V gene data show CDR1 as WNHNN and CDR2 as SYGVQD (reference sequence). V was clipped by 5 bases and J by 8 bases; unmatched bases: 15. CDR3 bases: TGCGCCAGCAGTAGAGGGAGCGGGGTTACAACCGATGAGCAGTTCTTC. This translates into CASSRGSGVTTDEQFF.

This clone occurred once. The J gene is TRBJ2-3, the V gene TRBV6-1; TRBD2 matches at 9 bases. This CDR3 is 16 amino acids long. Germline V lookup: CDR1 MNHNS, CDR2 SASEGT. J lost 2 bases, V lost 2 bases, and 5 bases had no gene match. Here the CDR3 DNA reads TGTGCCAGCAGTGAACGGACTAGCGTTTCCACAGATACGCAGTATTTT. It is translated as CASSERTSVSTDTQYF.

Concerning this clone: A read error may produce the germline difference seen at one junction end. The sample holds other DNA sequences that translate to the same CDR3. This chain connects TRBV23-1 to TRBJ2-2, with D perhaps matching TRBD2 (6 bases). TRBV23-1 is an open reading frame whose function is uncertain. CDR3 length: 16 residues. Here the CDR3 reads CASSQSRRANTGELFF. The CDR3 region has the DNA TGTGCCAGCAGTCAATCGCGGAGGGCGAACACCGGGGAGCTGTTTTTT.

This clone has just a few counts. The genes are TRBV7-3 and TRBJ1-6, with D tentatively TRBD1 (6 bases). Per the germline V gene, CDR1 is SGHTA and CDR2 is FQGTGA. V dropped 0 bases and J dropped 11 bases, with 14 bases sitting between them. The CDR3 is 15 residues long. The CDR3 sequence is CASSLTDSLRAPLHF. CDR3 nucleotide sequence: TGTGCCAGCAGCTTAACGGACAGTCTTCGGGCACCCCTCCACTTT.

The chain employs TRBV28 and TRBJ2-4; 8 positions match TRBD1. CDR1 and CDR2 (germline): MDHEN, SYDVKM. This CDR3 comprises 17 residues. J was trimmed by 1 base and V by 5 bases; bases with no gene match: 10. The CDR3 DNA sequence: TGTGCCAGCAGTCCATCCGGACAGGGCCGGGCCAAAAACATTCAGTACTTC. Translated, it gives CASSPSGQGRAKNIQYF.

This chain joins TRBV5-4 and TRBJ2-4; TRBD1 is a possible D gene (5 bases). The V gene's germline CDR1 is SGHNT and CDR2 YYREEE (reference sequence). V lost 3 bases and J lost 4, with 17 bases in between. The CDR3 covers 16 residues. CDR3: CASSSWDDRIKNIQYF. For the CDR3, the DNA is TGTGCCAGCAGCTCCTGGGATGACAGAATTAAAAACATTCAGTACTTC.

This clone was detected once. The J gene is TRBJ2-1, the V gene TRBV29-1; 8 bases map to TRBD2. With 7 bases clipped from V and 8 bases from J, the junction kept 10 bases outside the gene matches. The V gene's germline CDR1 is SQVTM and CDR2 ANQGSEA. The CDR3 covers 13 residues. CDR3 bases: TGCAGCGCTTCTAGCGGGTCCGGTGATGAGCAGTTCTTC. This sequence encodes CSASSGSGDEQFF.

J is TRBJ1-5 and V is TRBV2; weak D call: TRBD1 (6 bases). The V gene's germline CDR1 is SNHLY and CDR2 FYNNEI. V lost 0 bases to trimming and J lost 6 bases, with 9 bases between them. The length of the CDR3 is 14 residues. The DNA for the CDR3 is TGTGCCAGCAGTGAAGCCAACAGGGCTCAGCCCCAGCATTTT. Translated, it gives CASSEANRAQPQHF.

The chain couples TRBV7-2 to TRBJ2-1; 10 bases are a match to TRBD2. With V trimmed by 3 bases and J by 11 bases, 13 bases remained unmatched. The CDR3 sequence is 16 residues long. Germline CDR1 reads SGHTA; CDR2 reads FQGNSA. This CDR3 is CASSFGALAGAGQQFF. Here the CDR3 DNA reads TGTGCCAGCAGCTTTGGAGCCCTAGCGGGAGCGGGGCAGCAGTTCTTC. The variable domain in full, completed from reference TRBV7-2 and TRBJ2-1, reads GAGVSQSPSNKVTEKGKDVELRCDPISGHTALYWYRQSLGQGLEFLIYFQGNSAPDKSGLPSDRFSAERTGGSVSTLTIQRTQQEDSAVYLCASSFGALAGAGQQFFGPGTRLTVL.

This clone was observed once. V usage is TRBV6-6 and J usage is TRBJ2-7; D ambiguous. Germline CDR1 MNHNY, CDR2 SVGAGI (reference sequence). V shed 2 bases and J shed 5 bases, with 13 bases lying between them. The CDR3 totals 14 residues. The CDR3 here is CASSYPLRGDEQYF. For the CDR3, the DNA is TGTGCCAGCAGTTACCCACTTCGTGGGGACGAGCAGTACTTC.

This chain joins TRBV11-2 and TRBJ1-6; no clear D. CDR1 and CDR2 (germline): SGHAT, FQNNGV. The CDR3 loop spans 13 amino acids. Trimming shortened V by 3 bases and J by 8 bases, and 8 bases separated the two germline ends. The CDR3, as DNA: TGTGCCAGCAGCTTCGCCCAGGATTCACCCCTCCACTTT. Its translation: CASSFAQDSPLHF.

For this clone: Germline and junction disagree at one end, which may indicate a read error. The genes are TRBV28 and TRBJ1-6; 7 bases line up with TRBD1. The length of the CDR3 is 15 residues. Germline V gene data show CDR1 as MDHEN and CDR2 as SYDVKM. CDR3 protein: CASSSDRDRNSPPHF. The CDR3 bases are TGTGCCAGCAGCTCCGACAGGGACCGAAATTCACCCCCCCACTTT.

V usage is TRBV5-4 and J usage is TRBJ1-3; D is unclear. The CDR3 is 15 residues long. The V end was cut by 1 base, the J end by 4 bases, with 12 bases between. Germline lookup yields CDR1 SGHNT and CDR2 YYREEE (reference sequence). The CDR3 here is CASSLSLGYGNTIYF. The CDR3, as DNA: TGTGCCAGCAGCTTGTCGCTAGGTTACGGAAACACCATATATTTT.

V and J are TRBV5-1 and TRBJ1-1; possibly TRBD1 for D (6 bases). CDR3 length equals 13 residues. V shed 1 base and J shed 3 bases, with 7 bases lying between them. Germline V gene data show CDR1 as SGHRS and CDR2 as YFSETQ. In DNA, the CDR3 is TGCGCCAGCAGCTTGCAGGGGTACACTGAAGCTTTCTTT. Translated, it gives CASSLQGYTEAFF.

The rearrangement uses TRBV5-4 and TRBJ2-5; TRBD1 might be the D (6 bases). Germline-derived CDR1 and CDR2 are SGHNT and YYREEE (reference sequence). V was shortened by 0 bases and J by 4 bases, with 13 bases between the two germline ends. The CDR3 contains 15 residues. This chain's CDR3 is CASSLAYREGETQYF. The CDR3 nucleotides are TGTGCCAGCAGCTTGGCCTACAGGGAAGGAGAGACCCAGTACTTC.

The V gene is TRBV28, the J gene TRBJ2-4; D might be TRBD1 (6 bases). V was cut by 5 bases and J by 2 bases, with 16 bases left in between. The CDR3 is 16 amino acids. CDR1 and CDR2 from the germline V gene are MDHEN and SYDVKM. The CDR3, as DNA: TGTGCCAGCAGTCGAAGAACAGGGTTGCCCAAAAACATTCAGTACTTC. Translation gives CASSRRTGLPKNIQYF.

The chain is built from TRBV5-4 and TRBJ1-2; the match to TRBD1 covers 10 bases. Trimming at V came to 3 bases and at J to 2 bases, leaving 4 bases not matched to a gene. CDR1 and CDR2 (germline): SGHNT, YYREEE (reference sequence). This CDR3 is 15 amino acids long. The DNA for the CDR3 is TGTGCCAGCAGCTCACCGGGACAGGGGAACTATGGCTACACCTTC. This codes for CASSSPGQGNYGYTF.

CDR3 in DNA: TGCGCCAGCAGCATTGACAGAGGGGTCTACGAGCAGTACTTC. This codes for CASSIDRGVYEQYF. The chain employs TRBV5-1 and TRBJ2-7; the D call may be TRBD1 or TRBD2 (5 bases each). This CDR3 contains 14 residues. V dropped 4 bases and J dropped 3 bases, with 14 bases sitting between them. Germline CDR1 and CDR2: SGHRS and YFSETQ.

V usage is TRBV10-1 and J usage is TRBJ2-7; tentative D call: TRBD2 (5 bases). CDR1 and CDR2 from the germline V gene are WNHNN and SYGVQD (reference sequence). V was cut by 3 bases and J by 6 bases, with 9 bases left in between. The CDR3 covers 12 residues. The CDR3 loop is CASSDGVREQYF. Written as DNA, the CDR3 is TGCGCCAGCAGTGACGGGGTCCGCGAGCAGTACTTC.

The rearrangement links TRBV9 to TRBJ2-2, with TRBD2 as a possible D gene (5 bases). The germline V and J ends were trimmed by 3 bases and 3 bases, with 12 bases remaining between them. The germline CDR1 and CDR2 sequences are SGDLS and YYNGEE. CDR3 length equals 15 residues. CDR3 protein: CASSGPGSHTGELFF. The CDR3 nucleotides are TGTGCCAGCAGCGGACCGGGATCCCACACCGGGGAGCTGTTTTTT.